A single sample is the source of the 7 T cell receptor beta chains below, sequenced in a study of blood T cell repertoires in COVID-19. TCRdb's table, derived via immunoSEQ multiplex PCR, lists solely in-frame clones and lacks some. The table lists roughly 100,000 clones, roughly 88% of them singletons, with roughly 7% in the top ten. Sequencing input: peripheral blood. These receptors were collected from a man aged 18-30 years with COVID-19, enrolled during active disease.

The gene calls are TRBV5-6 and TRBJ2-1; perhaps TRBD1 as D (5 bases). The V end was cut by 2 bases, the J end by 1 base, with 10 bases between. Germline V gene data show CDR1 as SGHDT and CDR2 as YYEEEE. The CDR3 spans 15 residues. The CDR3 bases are TGTGCCAGCAGCTTAGCAGGGTTTTCCTACAATGAGCAGTTCTTC. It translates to CASSLAGFSYNEQFF.

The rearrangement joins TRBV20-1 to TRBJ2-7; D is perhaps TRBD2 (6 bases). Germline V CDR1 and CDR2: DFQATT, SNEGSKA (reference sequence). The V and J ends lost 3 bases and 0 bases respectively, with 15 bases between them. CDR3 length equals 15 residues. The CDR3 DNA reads TGCAGTGCTAGTTCCGGGACTGAAATCTCCTACGAGCAGTACTTC. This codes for CSASSGTEISYEQYF.

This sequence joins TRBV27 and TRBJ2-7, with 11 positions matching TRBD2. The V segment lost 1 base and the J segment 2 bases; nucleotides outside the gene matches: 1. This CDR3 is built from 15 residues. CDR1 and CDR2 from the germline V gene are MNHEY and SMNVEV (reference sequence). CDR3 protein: CASSLFSGRAYEQYF. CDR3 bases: TGTGCCAGCAGTTTATTTAGCGGGAGGGCCTACGAGCAGTACTTC.

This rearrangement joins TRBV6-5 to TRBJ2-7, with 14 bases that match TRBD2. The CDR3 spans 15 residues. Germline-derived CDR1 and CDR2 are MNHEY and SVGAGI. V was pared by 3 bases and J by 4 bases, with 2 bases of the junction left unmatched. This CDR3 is CASSYRTSGRYEQYF. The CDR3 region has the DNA TGTGCCAGCAGTTATAGGACTAGCGGGAGGTACGAGCAGTACTTC.

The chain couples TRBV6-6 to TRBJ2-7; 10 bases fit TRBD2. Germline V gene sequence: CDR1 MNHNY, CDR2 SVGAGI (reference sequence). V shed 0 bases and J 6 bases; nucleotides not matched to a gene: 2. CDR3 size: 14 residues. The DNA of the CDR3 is TGTGCCAGCAGTTACTCGGCTAGCGGGAGCGAGCAGTACTTC. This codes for CASSYSASGSEQYF.

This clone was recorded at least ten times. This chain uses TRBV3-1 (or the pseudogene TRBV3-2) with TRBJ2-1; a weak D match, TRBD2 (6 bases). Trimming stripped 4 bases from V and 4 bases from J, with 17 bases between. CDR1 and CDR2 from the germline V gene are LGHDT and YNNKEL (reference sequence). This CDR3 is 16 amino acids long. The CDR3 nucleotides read TGTGCCAGCAGCCCTTGGACTAATCGACCGTACAATGAGCAGTTCTTC. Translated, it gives CASSPWTNRPYNEQFF.

CDR3: CASSLGGGTEAFF. As DNA, the CDR3 is TGCGCCAGCAGCTTGGGGGGAGGGACTGAAGCTTTCTTT. The J gene is TRBJ1-1, the V gene TRBV5-1; no reliable D call. The CDR3 has 13 residues. Per the germline V gene, CDR1 is SGHRS and CDR2 is YFSETQ. Trimming removed 0 bases at V and 5 bases at J, with 8 bases between. The full variable domain, rest sourced from reference TRBV5-1 and TRBJ1-1, is KAGVTQTPRYLIKTRGQQVTLSCSPISGHRSVSWYQQTPGQGLQFLFEYFSETQRNKGNFPGRFSGRQFSNSRSEMNVSTLELGDSALYLCASSLGGGTEAFFGQGTRLTVV.